This T cell receptor (beta chain) derives from a study of T cells in Graves' hyperthyroidism and ophthalmopathy. The CDR3 contains 15 residues. CDR1 SGHVS and CDR2 FQNEAQ come from the germline V gene. Amplified TCR beta CDR3 regions came from RNA transcripts. The HTBI primer set served for first-round RT-PCR of the TCR CDR3. A single record per CDR3 protein comes from TCRdb applying MiXCR to the multiplex PCR reads. The sample holds roughly 350,000 distinct CDR3 sequences, more than 11% seen once. On this clonotype itself: A single base separates this from a much larger clone, so it may be a read error.

Source material: blood. This clonotype originated in a woman in her 30s with Graves' hyperthyroidism. The V call is TRBV7-8, the J call TRBJ2-7; 9 nucleotides line up with TRBD2. The CDR3 nucleotides read TGTGCCAGCAGCTTGAGACTAGCGGAGACCTACGAGCCGTACTTC. It encodes CASSLRLAETYEPYF.